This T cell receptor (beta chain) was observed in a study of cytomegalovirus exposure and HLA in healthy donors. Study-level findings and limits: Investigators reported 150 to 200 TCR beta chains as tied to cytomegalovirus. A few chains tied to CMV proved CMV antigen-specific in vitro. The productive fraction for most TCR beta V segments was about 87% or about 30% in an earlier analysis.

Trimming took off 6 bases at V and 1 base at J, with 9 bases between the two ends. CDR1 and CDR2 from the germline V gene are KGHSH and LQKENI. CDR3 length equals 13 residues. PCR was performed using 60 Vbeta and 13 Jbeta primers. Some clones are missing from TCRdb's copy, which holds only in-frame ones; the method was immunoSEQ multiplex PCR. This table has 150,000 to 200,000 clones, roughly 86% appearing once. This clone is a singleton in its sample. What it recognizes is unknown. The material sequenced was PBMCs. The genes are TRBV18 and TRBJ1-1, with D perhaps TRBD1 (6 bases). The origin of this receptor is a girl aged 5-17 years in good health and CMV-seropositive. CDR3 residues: CASSPTGNTEAFF. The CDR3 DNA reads TGTGCCAGCTCCCCGACAGGGAACACTGAAGCTTTCTTT.